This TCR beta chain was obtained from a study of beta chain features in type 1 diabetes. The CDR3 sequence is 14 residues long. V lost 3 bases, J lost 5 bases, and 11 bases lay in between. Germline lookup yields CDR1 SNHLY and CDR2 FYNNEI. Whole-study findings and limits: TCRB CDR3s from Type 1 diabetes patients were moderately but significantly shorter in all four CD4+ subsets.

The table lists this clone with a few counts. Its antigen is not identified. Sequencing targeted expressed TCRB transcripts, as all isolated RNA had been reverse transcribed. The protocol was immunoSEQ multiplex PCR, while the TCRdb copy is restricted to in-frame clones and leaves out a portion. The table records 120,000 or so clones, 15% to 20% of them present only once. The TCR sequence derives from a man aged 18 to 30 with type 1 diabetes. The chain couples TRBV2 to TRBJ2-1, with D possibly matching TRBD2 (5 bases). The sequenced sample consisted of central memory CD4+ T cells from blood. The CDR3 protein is CASSDQRLHNEQFF. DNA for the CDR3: TGTGCCAGCAGTGATCAGCGGCTCCACAATGAGCAGTTCTTC.